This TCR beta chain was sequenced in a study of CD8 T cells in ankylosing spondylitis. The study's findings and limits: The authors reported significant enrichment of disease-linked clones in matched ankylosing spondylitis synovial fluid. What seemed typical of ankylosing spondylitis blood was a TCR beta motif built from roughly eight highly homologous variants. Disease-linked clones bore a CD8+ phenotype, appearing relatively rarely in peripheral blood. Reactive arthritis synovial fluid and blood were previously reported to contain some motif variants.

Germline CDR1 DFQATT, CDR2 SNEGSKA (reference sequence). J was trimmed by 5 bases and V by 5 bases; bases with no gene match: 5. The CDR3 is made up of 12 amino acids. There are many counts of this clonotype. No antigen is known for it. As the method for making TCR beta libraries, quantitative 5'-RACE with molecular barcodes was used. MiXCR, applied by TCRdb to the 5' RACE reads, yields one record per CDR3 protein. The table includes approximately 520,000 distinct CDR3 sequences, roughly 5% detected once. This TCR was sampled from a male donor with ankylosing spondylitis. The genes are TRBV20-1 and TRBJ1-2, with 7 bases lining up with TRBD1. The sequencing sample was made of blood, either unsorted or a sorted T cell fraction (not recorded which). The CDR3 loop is CSASGQIYGYTF. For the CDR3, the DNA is TGCAGTGCTTCGGGACAGATTTATGGCTACACCTTC.